A single sample is the source of the 15 T cell receptor beta chains below, sequenced in a study of T cell changes during pregnancy in multiple sclerosis. The table came from immunoSEQ multiplex PCR; TCRdb's copy has only in-frame clones and leaves some out. The table records tens of thousands of clones, about nine tenths of them present only once. This material consisted of CD4+ T cells from peripheral blood mononuclear cells, taken in the third trimester of pregnancy. These TCRs come from a female donor in good health, enrolled as a control in a pregnancy study.

The rearrangement uses TRBV9 and TRBJ2-7; the match to TRBD1 covers 7 bases. V shed 0 bases, J shed 0 bases, and the junction held 3 bases outside the gene matches. Germline V gene lookup returns CDR1 SGDLS and CDR2 YYNGEE. This CDR3 is 15 amino acids long. CDR3 DNA: TGTGCCAGCAGCGTAGGGGACAGATTCTCCTACGAGCAGTACTTC. Its protein is CASSVGDRFSYEQYF.

The rearrangement links TRBV28 to TRBJ2-1, with D maybe TRBD2 (6 bases). The length of the CDR3 is 15 residues. The germline CDR1 and CDR2 sequences are MDHEN and SYDVKM. Trimming removed 2 bases from V and 0 bases from J, with 8 bases in between. CDR3 in amino acids: CASSLGGISYNEQFF. The CDR3, as DNA: TGTGCCAGCAGTTTAGGCGGGATCTCCTACAATGAGCAGTTCTTC.

The chain joins TRBV10-3 to TRBJ2-1; 8 positions agree with TRBD2. CDR3 length: 15 residues. The germline CDR1 and CDR2 sequences are ENHRY and SYGVKD. V dropped 5 bases and J dropped 0; count of bases not matched to a gene: 3. In DNA, the CDR3 is TGTGCCATCAGTCGCGGGGGGAGCTCCTACAATGAGCAGTTCTTC. This translates into CAISRGGSSYNEQFF.

The V and J genes are TRBV28 and TRBJ2-4, with TRBD1 matching 12 bases. V trimming: 3 bases; J trimming: 0 bases; junction bases outside the gene matches: 6. Per the germline V gene, CDR1 is MDHEN and CDR2 is SYDVKM. The CDR3 has 18 amino acids. In DNA form, the CDR3 reads TGTGCCAGCAGTTTTGGGACAGGGGGCCCTATAGCCAAAAACATTCAGTACTTC. The encoded protein is CASSFGTGGPIAKNIQYF.

The chain combines TRBV4-1 with TRBJ1-4; the D is unclear. Germline CDR1 and CDR2: MGHRA and YSYEKL. This CDR3 contains 14 residues. V lost 1 base and J lost 4, with 7 bases in between. The CDR3 bases are TGCGCCAGCAGCCAAGGGGCCCTTAATGAAAAACTGTTTTTT. It specifies CASSQGALNEKLFF.

This chain connects TRBV10-2 to TRBJ2-3; a possible D gene is TRBD2 (6 bases). V gave up 6 bases and J gave up 1 base, with 20 bases separating them. The CDR3 sequence is 17 residues long. Germline V gene data show CDR1 as WSHSY and CDR2 as SAAADI. The CDR3 loop is CASSASARRRGTDTQYF. The CDR3, as DNA: TGCGCCAGCAGCGCATCCGCCCGACGGAGGGGCACAGATACGCAGTATTTT.

In this sample, this clone turned up once. This rearrangement joins TRBV6-1 to TRBJ2-7; D is uncertain. The CDR3 contains 11 residues. In germline, CDR1 is MNHNS, CDR2 SASEGT. With 0 bases removed from V and 10 bases from J, the gap between germline ends came to 7 bases. CDR3 loop: CASSEALGQYF. The CDR3 nucleotides are TGTGCCAGCAGTGAAGCGCTAGGACAGTACTTC.

The CDR3 nucleotides are TGTGCCAGCAGTTTTCGACAGGGGAGGCAGCCCCAGCATTTT. Amino acids: CASSFRQGRQPQHF. The J gene is TRBJ1-5, the V gene TRBV27; 8 nucleotides agree with TRBD1. Germline CDR1 MNHEY, CDR2 SMNVEV (reference sequence). V gave up 3 bases and J gave up 7 bases; unmatched junction bases: 5. The CDR3 is made up of 14 amino acids.

The chain joins TRBV27 to TRBJ2-5; D may be TRBD2 (5 bases). Trimming removed 4 bases at V and 5 bases at J, with 20 bases between. Germline V gene data show CDR1 as MNHEY and CDR2 as SMNVEV (reference sequence). The CDR3 totals 16 residues. For the CDR3, the DNA is TGTGCCAGCAGTTCCCTTTTGGCCCGGGGATGGGAGACCCAGTACTTC. Translating gives CASSSLLARGWETQYF.

The V call is TRBV11-2, the J call TRBJ1-3; 10 nucleotides agree with TRBD1. The germline CDR1 and CDR2 sequences are SGHAT and FQNNGV. V shed 5 bases and J 1 base; nucleotides not matched to a gene: 8. CDR3 length equals 17 residues. CDR3 nucleotides: TGTGCCAGCAGCCATGGGACAGGGGTTAGATCTGGAAACACCATATATTTT. As protein: CASSHGTGVRSGNTIYF.

This rearrangement joins TRBV29-1 to TRBJ1-1, with 9 bases identical to TRBD1. CDR1 SQVTM and CDR2 ANQGSEA come from the germline V gene. This CDR3 spans 13 amino acids. Germline trimming cut 4 bases from V and 3 bases from J; bases unmatched to any gene: 3. The chain's CDR3 is CSVVGQGYTEAFF. In DNA, the CDR3 is TGCAGCGTTGTAGGACAGGGGTACACTGAAGCTTTCTTT.

A single count supports this clone. The V and J genes are TRBV4-2 and TRBJ2-3, with TRBD2 matching over 10 bases. The junction had 9 bases not matched to a gene; V was cut back by 0 bases and J by 6 bases. CDR3 size: 17 residues. Germline V lookup: CDR1 LGHNA, CDR2 YNFKEQ. The CDR3: CASSQDRIAGGRDTQYF. The CDR3, as DNA: TGTGCCAGCAGCCAAGATCGCATAGCGGGGGGTCGGGATACGCAGTATTTT.

This clone was seen a single time. J is TRBJ1-2 and V is TRBV19; D is unresolved. The CDR3 is 12 residues long. Trimming pared 9 bases from V and 4 bases from J, leaving 12 bases between. Germline V lookup: CDR1 LNHDA, CDR2 SQIVND (reference sequence). CDR3 region: CASSRWIYGYTF. The CDR3 DNA sequence: TGTGCCAGCAGCAGGTGGATCTATGGCTACACCTTC.

This rearrangement joins TRBV27 to TRBJ1-5, with 8 bases fitting TRBD1. This CDR3 comprises 15 residues. V was pared by 3 bases and J by 7 bases, with 8 bases of the junction left unmatched. CDR1 MNHEY and CDR2 SMNVEV come from the germline V gene (reference sequence). CDR3 in DNA: TGTGCCAGCAGTTTCGGCAGGGGGCGCGAACAGCCCCAGCATTTT. Translating gives CASSFGRGREQPQHF.

This sequence joins TRBV18 and TRBJ2-1, with D possibly TRBD1 on 5 matching bases. The V gene's germline CDR1 is KGHSH and CDR2 LQKENI. This CDR3 contains 17 residues. The V end lost 5 bases, the J end lost 12 bases, and 29 bases lay between the germline ends. CDR3 region: CASSGDSSAKYLERQFF. CDR3 coding DNA: TGTGCCAGCTCAGGAGACAGTTCAGCCAAATACCTGGAGAGGCAGTTCTTC.